This T cell receptor beta chain came from a study of blood T cell repertoires in COVID-19. Study-level information: Researchers got acute and convalescent COVID-19 samples from the United States, Italy and Spain. The cDNA or gDNA used as material had been derived from T cells, B-cell-depleted T cells, or PBMCs.

The table came from immunoSEQ multiplex PCR; TCRdb's copy has only in-frame clones and leaves some out. This sample has 120,000 or so clones, with 70% to 90% found just once. In germline, CDR1 is SGHTA, CDR2 FQGTGA. V was clipped by 4 bases and J by 3 bases, with 9 bases between them. CDR3 length equals 14 residues. The TCR was taken from a man between 65 and 85 years old who had recovered from COVID-19. V usage is TRBV7-3 and J usage is TRBJ2-2; D gene ambiguous. The sample comprised peripheral blood. CDR3 sequence (DNA): TGTGCCAGCAGCTCTCTTAGCTACACCGGGGAGCTGTTTTTT. It is translated as CASSSLSYTGELFF.